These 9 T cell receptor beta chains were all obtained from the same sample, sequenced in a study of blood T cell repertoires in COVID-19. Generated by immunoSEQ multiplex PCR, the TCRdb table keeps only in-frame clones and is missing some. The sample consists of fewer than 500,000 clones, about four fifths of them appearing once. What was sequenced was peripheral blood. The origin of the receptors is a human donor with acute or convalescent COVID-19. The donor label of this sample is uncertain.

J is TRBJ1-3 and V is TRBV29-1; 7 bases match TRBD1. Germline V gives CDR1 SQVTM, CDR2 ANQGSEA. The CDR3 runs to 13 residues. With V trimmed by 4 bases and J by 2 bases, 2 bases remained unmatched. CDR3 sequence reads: CSVVQGTGNTIYF. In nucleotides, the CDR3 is TGCAGCGTTGTACAGGGGACTGGAAACACCATATATTTT.

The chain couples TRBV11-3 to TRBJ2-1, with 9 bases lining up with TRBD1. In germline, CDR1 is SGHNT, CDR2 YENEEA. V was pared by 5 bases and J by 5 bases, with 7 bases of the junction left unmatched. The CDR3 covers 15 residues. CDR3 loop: CASSGGDRANNEQFF. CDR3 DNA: TGTGCCAGCAGCGGGGGGGACAGGGCCAACAATGAGCAGTTCTTC.

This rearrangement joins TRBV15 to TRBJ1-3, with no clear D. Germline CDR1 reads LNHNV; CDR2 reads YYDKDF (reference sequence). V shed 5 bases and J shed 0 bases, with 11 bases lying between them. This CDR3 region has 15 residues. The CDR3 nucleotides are TGTGCCACCAGCCGTCAGAGGGACTCTGGAAACACCATATATTTT. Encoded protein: CATSRQRDSGNTIYF.

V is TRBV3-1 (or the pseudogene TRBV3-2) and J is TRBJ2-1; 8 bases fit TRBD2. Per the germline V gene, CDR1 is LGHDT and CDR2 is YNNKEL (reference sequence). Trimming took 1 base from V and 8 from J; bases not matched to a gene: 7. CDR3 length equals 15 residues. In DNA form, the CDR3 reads TGTGCCAGCAGCCAAGCAAGCGGGGGTGACTATGAGCAGTTCTTC. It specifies CASSQASGGDYEQFF.

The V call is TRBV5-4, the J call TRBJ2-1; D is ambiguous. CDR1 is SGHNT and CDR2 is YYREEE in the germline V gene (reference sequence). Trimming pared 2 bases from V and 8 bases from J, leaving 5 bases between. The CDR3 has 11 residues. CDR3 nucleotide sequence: TGTGCCAGCAGCTTTTTAGATGAGCAGTTCTTC. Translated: CASSFLDEQFF.

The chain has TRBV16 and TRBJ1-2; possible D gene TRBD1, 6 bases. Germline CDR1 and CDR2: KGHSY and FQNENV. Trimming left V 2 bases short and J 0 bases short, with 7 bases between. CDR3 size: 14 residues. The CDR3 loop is CASSQRGTNYGYTF. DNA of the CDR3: TGTGCCAGCAGCCAAAGGGGGACTAACTATGGCTACACCTTC.

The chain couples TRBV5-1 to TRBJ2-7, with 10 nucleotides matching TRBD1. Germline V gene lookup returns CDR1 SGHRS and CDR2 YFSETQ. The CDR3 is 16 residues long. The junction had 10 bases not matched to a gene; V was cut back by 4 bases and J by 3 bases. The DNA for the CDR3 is TGCGCCAGCAGCACCCCCCGGGACAGGGGTCGCTACGAGCAGTACTTC. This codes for CASSTPRDRGRYEQYF.

Written as DNA, the CDR3 is TGTGCCAGCAGTGGACAGGCGTACTATGGCTACACCTTC. Residues: CASSGQAYYGYTF. This chain uses TRBV28 with TRBJ1-2, with TRBD1 matching over 7 bases. The germline gives CDR1 MDHEN, CDR2 SYDVKM. Trimming removed 5 bases from V and 3 bases from J; junction bases left unmatched: 3. The CDR3 totals 13 residues.

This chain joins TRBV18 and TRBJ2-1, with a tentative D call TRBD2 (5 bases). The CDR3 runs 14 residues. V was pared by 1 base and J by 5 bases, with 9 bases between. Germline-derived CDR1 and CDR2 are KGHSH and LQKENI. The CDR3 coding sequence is TGTGCCAGCTCACCACAAGCGGTCAACAATGAGCAGTTCTTC. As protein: CASSPQAVNNEQFF.